These T cell receptor beta chains were read from a single sample in a study of T cell responses to AZD1222 COVID-19 vaccine. Using immunoSEQ multiplex PCR, the repertoire was profiled, and TCRdb retains in-frame clones only, with some absent. The table lists roughly 140,000 clones, more than 75% of them singletons. The specimen comprised peripheral blood, sampled 28 days after the second AZD1222 dose. These receptors came from an adult who received the AZD1222 COVID-19 vaccine. Each CDR3 is given with its conserved first and last residue. D genes are given only for firm matches. Size values are once, few and many counts, or a class for expanded clones, and some rows have none.

J gene,D gene,V gene,clone size,CDR3 DNA,CDR3 protein
TRBJ1-1,-,TRBV5-1,-,TGCGCCAGCAGCTTGGCTTTGGCGGGATCGAGCACTGAAGCTTTCTTT,CASSLALAGSSTEAFF
TRBJ1-1,-,TRBV30,-,TGTGCCTGGAGGAATACAGCGAACACTGAAGCTTTCTTT,CAWRNTANTEAFF
TRBJ1-5,-,TRBV6-5,-,TGTGCCAGCAAGTTGGAAGAGGGGAGCAATCAGCCCCAGCATTTT,CASKLEEGSNQPQHF
TRBJ1-1,-,TRBV9,-,TGTGCCAGCAGCGCGGGGGGGCAGAACACTGAAGCTTTCTTT,CASSAGGQNTEAFF
TRBJ1-2,-,TRBV12-3/TRBV12-4,few,TGTGCCAGCAGTTTTTCTAACTATGGCTACACCTTC,CASSFSNYGYTF
TRBJ2-7,-,TRBV7-8,-,TGTGCCAGCAGCTTAGTGTCTGAAGGGGTCGGGCAGTACTTC,CASSLVSEGVGQYF
TRBJ1-5,-,TRBV5-1,-,TGCGCCAGCAGCTTGGCCGCGGGGAATGGTCAGCCCCAGCATTTT,CASSLAAGNGQPQHF
TRBJ1-3,-,TRBV12-3/TRBV12-4,-,TGTGCCAGCAGCCAGACAGACGGAAACACCATATATTTT,CASSQTDGNTIYF
TRBJ1-2,TRBD1,TRBV19,-,TGTGCCAGTAGTATAACGACAGGGGGATATGGCTACACCTTC,CASSITTGGYGYTF
TRBJ2-7,-,TRBV4-1,-,TGCGCCAGCAGCCAAGTGGGAAAAATATCCTACGAGCAGTACTTC,CASSQVGKISYEQYF
TRBJ1-1,-,TRBV4-2,-,TGTGCCAGCAGCCGCTCACATGAAGCTTTCTTT,CASSRSHEAFF
TRBJ1-4,-,TRBV29-1,-,TGCAGCGTCACAGGGTCAACTAATGAAAAACTGTTTTTT,CSVTGSTNEKLFF
TRBJ2-1,-,TRBV5-4,once,TGTGCCAGCAGCCTGGACAGCTACAATGAGCAGTTCTTC,CASSLDSYNEQFF
TRBJ1-5,TRBD1,TRBV5-4,-,TGTGCCAGCAGCCAACAGGGGGGAGCCCAGCATTTT,CASSQQGGAQHF
TRBJ1-4,-,TRBV4-1,-,TGCGCCAGCAGCCAAGGTCTGGCCAAAGGGGCTAATGAAAAACTGTTTTTT,CASSQGLAKGANEKLFF
TRBJ2-1,TRBD2,TRBV19,-,TGTGCCAGTAGCTTGAGGGGGTGGACTAGCGGCTACAATGAGCAGTTCTTC,CASSLRGWTSGYNEQFF
TRBJ1-2,-,TRBV5-1,-,TGCGCCAGCAGCCCCCCCGTGGTCTATGGCTACACCTTC,CASSPPVVYGYTF
TRBJ1-2,-,TRBV4-2,once,TGTGCCAGCAGCCAAGATCGGGAGGGGAACTATGGCTACACCTTC,CASSQDREGNYGYTF
TRBJ1-4,-,TRBV19,once,TGTGCCAGTAGTATAAAGGCCTTCCGGGCAACTAATGAAAAACTGTTTTTT,CASSIKAFRATNEKLFF
TRBJ2-3,-,TRBV25-1,once,TGTGCCAGCAGTGAAGCTGGGCACTTACGAGATACGCAGTATTTT,CASSEAGHLRDTQYF
TRBJ2-5,-,TRBV9,-,TGTGCCAGCGCGCTGGGGGACACTATGCAAGAGACCCAGTACTTC,CASALGDTMQETQYF
TRBJ2-7,TRBD1,TRBV7-3,-,TGTGCCAGCAGCCTAGGACAGGGGAGCCCCTACGAGCAGTACTTC,CASSLGQGSPYEQYF
TRBJ2-1,TRBD2,TRBV10-1,-,TGCGCCAGCAGTGAGGGGCTAGCGGGGGGCAATGAGCAGTTCTTC,CASSEGLAGGNEQFF
TRBJ1-1,-,TRBV6-6,-,TGTGCCAGCGCGACAGGTCCCCCGTATGAAGCTTTCTTT,CASATGPPYEAFF
TRBJ1-1,-,TRBV6-1,-,TGTGCCAGCAGTGAAAATCTGGTGAACACTGAAGCTTTCTTT,CASSENLVNTEAFF
TRBJ2-1,TRBD2,TRBV9,-,TGTGCCAGCAGCGTAGCTACAACTAGCGGGAGCCGAGGTAATGAGCAGTTCTTC,CASSVATTSGSRGNEQFF
TRBJ1-4,-,TRBV30,-,TGTGCCTGGAGTTCGGACGGATTTAATGAAAAACTGTTTTTT,CAWSSDGFNEKLFF
TRBJ1-5,-,TRBV6-2/TRBV6-3,-,TGTGCCAGCAGTAAAACGCCGCTGTCTGGGGGAGGTCAGCCCCAGCATTTT,CASSKTPLSGGGQPQHF
TRBJ1-1,TRBD1,TRBV6-5,-,TGTGCCAGCAGTCGCGACAGGGCAAGGACTGAAGCTTTCTTT,CASSRDRARTEAFF
TRBJ1-2,TRBD1,TRBV2,-,TGTGCCAGCAGAGCTGAGACAGGGTTTGGCTACACCTTC,CASRAETGFGYTF
TRBJ1-2,-,TRBV6-5,-,TGTGCCAGCAGTCCGACGGTGAGGGTCAACTATGGCTACACCTTC,CASSPTVRVNYGYTF
TRBJ2-5,-,TRBV7-9,-,TGTGCCAGCAGCTTAGAGGGAACGGCCCAAGAGACCCAGTACTTC,CASSLEGTAQETQYF